Listed below are T cell receptor beta chains from one sample, sequenced in a study of pediatric ulcerative colitis. Data came from immunoSEQ multiplex PCR; TCRdb stores just in-frame clones and leaves some out. The sample gives 30,000 to 45,000 clones, over 65% of which show up once; roughly 25% is in the top ten. Sequencing was carried out using blood. Every receptor here comes from a girl aged 10 to 17 with moderate ulcerative colitis. CDR3s leave out the opening cysteine and the closing phenylalanine or tryptophan. The size of a clone is reported for some rows only, either as once, few or many, or as a class for expanded clones.

clone size | J gene | V gene | CDR3 protein
NA | TRBJ2-1 | TRBV28 | ASSFWRSSDRGNEQF
NA | TRBJ2-7 | TRBV7-9 | ASSPGLTYEQY
NA | TRBJ2-1 | TRBV5-4 | ASSLYEGGRSNEQF
NA | TRBJ1-1 | TRBV20-1 | SAGYTEAF
NA | TRBJ2-6 | TRBV5-1 | ASSSEGPPGGNTGANVLT
NA | TRBJ2-5 | TRBV27 | ASSLATSTGPQETQY
NA | TRBJ2-1 | TRBV5-1 | ASSLPGTEDNEQF
once | TRBJ2-1 | TRBV18 | ASSGTHNEQF
once | TRBJ1-3 | TRBV6-5 | ASLASGSGNTIY
NA | TRBJ1-5 | TRBV19 | ASRATGGNQPQH
NA | TRBJ2-1 | TRBV28 | ASRQTSSYNEQF